The clone carrying this TCR beta chain has more than one count but fewer than ten. This entry is derived from a study of human T cells and chemical hapten exposure. Whole-study context: Once 0.01% DPC had been applied to the upper back by patch test, readings were taken at 6 days. The variation in per-sample TCR yields arose mainly from small differences in pooled library volumes.

Regarding time point: patch test 3, about 24 weeks after DPC sensitization. Indicated treatment: therapeutic diphenylcyclopropenone sensitization with weekly scalp DPC. Blood draws came first, before each patch test. This CDR3 region has 13 residues. Trimming cost V 3 bases and J 8 bases, with 10 bases left between them. Germline values: CDR1 KGHDR, CDR2 SFDVKD. Attachment of unique molecular identifiers to individual cDNA molecules was performed in the library. Each CDR3 protein is one row after TCRdb ran MiXCR on the RACE reads. The sample carries 99,000 or so distinct CDR3 sequences, 30% to 35% recorded once.

The sequence derives from a man aged 40-49 years with alopecia areata. Some clones in this sample may be carry-over from other donors' samples. The sample was whole blood, taken in connection with sensitization to the hapten diphenylcyclopropenone (DPC). V usage is TRBV24-1 and J usage is TRBJ2-1; D uncertain. CDR3 protein: CATSDPPGYEQFF. CDR3 DNA: TGTGCCACCAGTGATCCGCCCGGGTATGAGCAGTTCTTC.